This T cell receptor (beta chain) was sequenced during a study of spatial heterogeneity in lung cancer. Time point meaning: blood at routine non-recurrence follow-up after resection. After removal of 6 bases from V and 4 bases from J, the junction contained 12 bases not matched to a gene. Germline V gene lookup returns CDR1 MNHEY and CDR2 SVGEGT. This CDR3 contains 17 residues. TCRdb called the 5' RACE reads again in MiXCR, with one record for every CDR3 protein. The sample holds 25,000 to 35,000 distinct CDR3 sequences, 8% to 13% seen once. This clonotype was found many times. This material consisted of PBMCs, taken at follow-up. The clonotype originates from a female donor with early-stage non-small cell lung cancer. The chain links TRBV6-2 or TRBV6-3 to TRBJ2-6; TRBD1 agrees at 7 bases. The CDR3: CASRYSPDRVGANVLTF. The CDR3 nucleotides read TGTGCCAGCAGATATTCCCCCGACAGGGTCGGGGCCAACGTCCTGACTTTC.